The present T cell receptor (beta chain) was sequenced within a study of molecular identifiers for immune sequencing clone quantification. This CDR3 spans 13 amino acids. Unmatched junction bases numbered 5, after V lost 8 bases and J lost 3 bases. The study, taken as a whole, reports: Beyond 20 RNA copies, clones held over 97% of effector molecules, compared with under 1% in naive cells.

TCRdb itself ran the PCR reads through MiXCR, one entry per CDR3 protein. The table records 600,000 to 650,000 distinct CDR3 sequences, about 20% of them present only once. Remarks on this clonotype: Its matching antigen is unknown.

The sequenced sample consisted of naive CD8+ T cells from blood, with Jurkat cell RNA spiked in. As to subset: FACS-sorted CD8+CD4-CCR7+CD45RA+ naive T cells. This receptor was identified in a human donor in good health. Some libraries in this study had Jurkat cell RNA spiked in. The V and J genes are TRBV12-3 or TRBV12-4 and TRBJ2-7, with 9 bases that match TRBD2. This CDR3 reads CASSTSGDYEQYF. The CDR3 region has the DNA TGTGCCAGCTCGACTAGCGGAGACTACGAGCAGTACTTC.